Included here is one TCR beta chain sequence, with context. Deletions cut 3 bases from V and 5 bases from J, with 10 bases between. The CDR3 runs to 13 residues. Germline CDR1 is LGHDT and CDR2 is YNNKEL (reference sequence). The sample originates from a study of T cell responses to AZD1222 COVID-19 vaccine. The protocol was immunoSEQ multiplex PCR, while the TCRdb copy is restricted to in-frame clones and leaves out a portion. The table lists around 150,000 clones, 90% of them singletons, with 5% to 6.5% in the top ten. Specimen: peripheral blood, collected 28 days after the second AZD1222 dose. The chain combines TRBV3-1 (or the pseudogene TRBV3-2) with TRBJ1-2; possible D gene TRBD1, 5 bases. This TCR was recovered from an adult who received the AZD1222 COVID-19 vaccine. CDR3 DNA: TGTGCCAGCAGCCAGACAGAAGCTTATGGCTACACCTTC. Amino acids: CASSQTEAYGYTF.